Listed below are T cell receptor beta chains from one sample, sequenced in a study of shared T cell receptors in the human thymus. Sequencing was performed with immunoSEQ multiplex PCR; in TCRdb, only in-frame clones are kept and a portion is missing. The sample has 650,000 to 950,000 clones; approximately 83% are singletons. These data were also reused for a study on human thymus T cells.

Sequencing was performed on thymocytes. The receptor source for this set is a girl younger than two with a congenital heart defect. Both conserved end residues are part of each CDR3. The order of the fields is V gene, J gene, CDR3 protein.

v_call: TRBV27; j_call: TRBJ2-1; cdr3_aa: CASSTYPGQGRNEQFF
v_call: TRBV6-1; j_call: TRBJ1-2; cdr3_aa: CALKGTGLNYGYTF
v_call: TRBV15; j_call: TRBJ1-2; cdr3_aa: CATSRGQGPDSSHRGGYTF
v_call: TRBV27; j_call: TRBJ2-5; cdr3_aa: CASSSWVAGGQETQYF
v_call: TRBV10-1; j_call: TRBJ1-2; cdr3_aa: CASSERGGRGHYGYTF
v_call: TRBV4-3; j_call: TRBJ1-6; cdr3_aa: CASSQDSRGRGGGENNSPLHF
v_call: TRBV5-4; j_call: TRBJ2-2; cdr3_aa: CASSLSWEREAGELFF
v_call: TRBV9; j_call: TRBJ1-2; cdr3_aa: CASSVAIQGETGYTF
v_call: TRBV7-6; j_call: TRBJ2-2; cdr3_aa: CASSYRDSYLANTGELFF
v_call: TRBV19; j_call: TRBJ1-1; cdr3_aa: CASLSDRSEAFF
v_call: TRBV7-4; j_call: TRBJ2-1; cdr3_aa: CASTDGGAPPYNEQFF
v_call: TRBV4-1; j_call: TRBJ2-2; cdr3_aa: CASSQDCIQGNTGELFF
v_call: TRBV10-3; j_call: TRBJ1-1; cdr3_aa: CAISAPNWGGRAEAFF
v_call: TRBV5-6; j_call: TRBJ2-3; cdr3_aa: CASSYTYFRTTHTDTQYF
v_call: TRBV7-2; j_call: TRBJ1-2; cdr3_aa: CASSSTDSNYGYTF
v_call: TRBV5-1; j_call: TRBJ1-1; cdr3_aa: CASSSSGTGEGSTEAFF
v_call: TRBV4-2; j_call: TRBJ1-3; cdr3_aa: CASSQVKVWRAGPGNTIYF
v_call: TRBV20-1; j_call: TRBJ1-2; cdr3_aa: CSARALPCTF
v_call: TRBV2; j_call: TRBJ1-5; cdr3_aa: CASRGYLSNQPQHF
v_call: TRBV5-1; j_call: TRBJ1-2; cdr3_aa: CASTKVGGTHYGYTF
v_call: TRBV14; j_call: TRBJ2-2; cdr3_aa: CASSLHGSAGVGNTGELFF
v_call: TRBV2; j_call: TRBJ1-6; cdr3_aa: CASSEGLYSPLHF